This T cell receptor beta chain was obtained from a study of T cells expressing NK-cell markers. Study at large: According to the study, TCR beta repertoires originated from sorted CD3+CD56+NKG2C+, CD3+CD56+NKG2C- and CD3+CD56-NKG2C+ T cells. Study-level results: Among several donors, these clonotypes also ranked first in the CD3+CD56-NKG2C+ fraction.

The CDR3 has 15 amino acids. CDR1 SGHDT and CDR2 YYEEEE come from the germline V gene. Production of TCR beta cDNA relied on 5'RACE template switching with UMIs. From the 5' RACE reads, TCRdb lists one entry per CDR3 protein and no DNA. The sample data list approximately 150,000 distinct CDR3 sequences. In the case of this clonotype: No antigen is known for it.

This receptor was obtained from a man between 18 and 29 years old in good health. The chain couples TRBV5-6 to TRBJ1-1; lacking DNA, the TRBD1 call made by TCRdb goes unchecked. Sequencing used blood T cells: a sorted CD56 or NKG2C T cell subset, CD4+ or CD8+ T cells, or bulk PBMC T cells (not recorded which). The CDR3 protein is CASSRPGTVNTEAFF.